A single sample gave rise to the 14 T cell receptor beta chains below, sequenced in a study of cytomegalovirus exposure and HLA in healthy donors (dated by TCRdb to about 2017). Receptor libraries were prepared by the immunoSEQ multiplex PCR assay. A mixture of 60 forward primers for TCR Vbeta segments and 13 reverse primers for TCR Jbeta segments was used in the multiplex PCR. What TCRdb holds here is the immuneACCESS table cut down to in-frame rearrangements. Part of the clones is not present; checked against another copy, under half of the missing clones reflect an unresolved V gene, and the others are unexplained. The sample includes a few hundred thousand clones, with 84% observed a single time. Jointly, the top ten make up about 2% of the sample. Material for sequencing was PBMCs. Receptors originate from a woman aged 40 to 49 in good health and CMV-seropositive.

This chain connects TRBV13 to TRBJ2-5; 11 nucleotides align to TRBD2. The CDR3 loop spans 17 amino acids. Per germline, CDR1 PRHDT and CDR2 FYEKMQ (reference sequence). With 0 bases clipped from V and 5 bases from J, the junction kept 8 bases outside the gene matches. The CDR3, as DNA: TGTGCCAGCAGCTTAGGTACTAGCGGGAGTATACGGGAGACCCAGTACTTC. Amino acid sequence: CASSLGTSGSIRETQYF.

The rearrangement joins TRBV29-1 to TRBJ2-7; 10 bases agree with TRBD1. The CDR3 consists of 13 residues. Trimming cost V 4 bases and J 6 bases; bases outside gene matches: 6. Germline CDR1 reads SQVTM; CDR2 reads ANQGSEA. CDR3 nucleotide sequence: TGCAGCGTTGGGGGGACAGGGGTGCGCGAGCAGTACTTC. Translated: CSVGGTGVREQYF.

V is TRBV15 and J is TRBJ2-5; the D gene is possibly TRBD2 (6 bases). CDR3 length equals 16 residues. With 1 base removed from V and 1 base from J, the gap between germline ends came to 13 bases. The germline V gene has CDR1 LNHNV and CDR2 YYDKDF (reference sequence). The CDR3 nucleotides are TGTGCCACCAGCAGAGTTCCTGGGGAGGCCCAAGAGACCCAGTACTTC. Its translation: CATSRVPGEAQETQYF.

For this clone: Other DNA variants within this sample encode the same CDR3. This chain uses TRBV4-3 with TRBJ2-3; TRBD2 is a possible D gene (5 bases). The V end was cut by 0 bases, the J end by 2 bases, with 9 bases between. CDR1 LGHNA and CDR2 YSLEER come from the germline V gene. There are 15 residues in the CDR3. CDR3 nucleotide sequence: TGCGCCAGCAGCCAAGAGAGAGCGGACACAGATACGCAGTATTTT. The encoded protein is CASSQERADTDTQYF.

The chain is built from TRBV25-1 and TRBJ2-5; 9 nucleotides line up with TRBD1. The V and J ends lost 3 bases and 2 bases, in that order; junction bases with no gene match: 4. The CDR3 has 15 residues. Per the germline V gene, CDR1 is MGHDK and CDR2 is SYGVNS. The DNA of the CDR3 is TGTGCCAGCAGTGACGCTGGGACAGGGCAAGAGACCCAGTACTTC. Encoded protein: CASSDAGTGQETQYF.

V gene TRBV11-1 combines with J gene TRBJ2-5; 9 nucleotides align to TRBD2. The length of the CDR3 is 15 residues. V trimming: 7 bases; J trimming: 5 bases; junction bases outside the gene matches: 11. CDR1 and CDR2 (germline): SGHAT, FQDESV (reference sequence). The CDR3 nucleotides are TGTGCCAGCACTGAGGCTAGCGGGACCCGGGAGACCCAGTACTTC. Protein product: CASTEASGTRETQYF.

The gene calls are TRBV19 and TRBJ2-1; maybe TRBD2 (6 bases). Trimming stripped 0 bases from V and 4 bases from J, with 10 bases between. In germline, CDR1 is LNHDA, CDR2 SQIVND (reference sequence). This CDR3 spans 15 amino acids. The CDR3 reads CASSIEDYPYNEQFF. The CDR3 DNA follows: TGTGCCAGTAGTATAGAGGACTACCCTTACAATGAGCAGTTCTTC.

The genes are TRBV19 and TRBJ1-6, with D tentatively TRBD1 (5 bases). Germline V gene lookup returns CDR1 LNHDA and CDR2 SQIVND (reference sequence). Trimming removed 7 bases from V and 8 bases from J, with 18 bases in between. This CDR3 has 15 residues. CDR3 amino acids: CASNLISGGHSPLHF. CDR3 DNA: TGTGCCAGTAATCTGATCTCGGGGGGTCATTCACCCCTCCACTTT.

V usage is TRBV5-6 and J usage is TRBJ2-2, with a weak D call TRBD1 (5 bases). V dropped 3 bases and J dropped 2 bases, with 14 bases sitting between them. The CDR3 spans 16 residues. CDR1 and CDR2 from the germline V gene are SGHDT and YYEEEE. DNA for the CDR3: TGTGCCAGCAGCTCCCAGGGCACAACCAACACCGGGGAGCTGTTTTTT. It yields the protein CASSSQGTTNTGELFF.

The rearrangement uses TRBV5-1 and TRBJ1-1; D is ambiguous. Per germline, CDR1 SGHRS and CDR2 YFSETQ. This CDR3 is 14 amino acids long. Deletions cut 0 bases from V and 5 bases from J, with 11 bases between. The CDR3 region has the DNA TGCGCCAGCAGCTTGGTCGGGTCGGGGACTGAAGCTTTCTTT. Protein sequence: CASSLVGSGTEAFF.

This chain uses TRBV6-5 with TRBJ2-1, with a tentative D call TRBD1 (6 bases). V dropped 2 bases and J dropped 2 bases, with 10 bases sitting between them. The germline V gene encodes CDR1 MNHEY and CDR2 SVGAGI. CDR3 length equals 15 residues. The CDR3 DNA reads TGTGCCAGCAGTTACGTAGGGACAACCTACAATGAGCAGTTCTTC. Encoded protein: CASSYVGTTYNEQFF.

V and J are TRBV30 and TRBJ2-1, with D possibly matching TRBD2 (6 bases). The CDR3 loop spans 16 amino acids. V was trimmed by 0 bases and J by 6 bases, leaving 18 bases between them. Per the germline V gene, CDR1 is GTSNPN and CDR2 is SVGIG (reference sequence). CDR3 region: CAWSVRVGSYRNEQFF. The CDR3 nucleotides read TGTGCCTGGAGTGTACGAGTCGGGAGTTACCGCAATGAGCAGTTCTTC.

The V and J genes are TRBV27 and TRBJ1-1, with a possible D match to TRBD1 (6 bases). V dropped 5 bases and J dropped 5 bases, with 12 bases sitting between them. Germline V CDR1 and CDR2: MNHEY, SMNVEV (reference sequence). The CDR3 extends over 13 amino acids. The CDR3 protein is CASSGNRVTEAFF. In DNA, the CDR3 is TGTGCCAGCAGTGGTAACAGGGTTACTGAAGCTTTCTTT.

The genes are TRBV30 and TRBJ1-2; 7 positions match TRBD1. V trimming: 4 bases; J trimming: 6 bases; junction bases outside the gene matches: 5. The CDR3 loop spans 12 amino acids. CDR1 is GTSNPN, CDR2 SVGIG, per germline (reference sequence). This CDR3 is CAWNRGNNGYTF. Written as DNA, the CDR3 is TGTGCCTGGAACAGGGGCAATAATGGCTACACCTTC.